This record looks at one T cell receptor beta chain sequence and its context. The junction shows a germline mismatch at one end, possibly a read error. The entry originates in a study of blood T cell repertoires in COVID-19. Study as a whole: The United States, Italy and Spain provided the acute and convalescent COVID-19 samples. In each case, the material was cDNA or gDNA derived from T cells, B-cell-depleted T cells, or PBMCs.

Germline V gene data show CDR1 as LGHDT and CDR2 as YNNKEL (reference sequence). This CDR3 is 16 amino acids long. TCRdb's copy holds only in-frame clones and misses some; the assay was immunoSEQ multiplex PCR. The sample yields about 54,000 clones, around four fifths seen once. This rearrangement joins TRBV3-1 (or the pseudogene TRBV3-2) to TRBJ2-5, with 10 bases fitting TRBD2. The sample consisted of peripheral blood. The sequence derives from a man aged 50-60 years with acute or convalescent COVID-19. The CDR3 spells CASSQASGGWRETQYF. As DNA, the CDR3 is TGTGCCAGCAGTCAAGCTAGCGGGGGATGGCGAGAGACCCAGTACTTC.